This T cell receptor beta chain stems from a study of technical replicates of blood from a few donors (dated 2017 in TCRdb). The protocol used for the library was the immunoSEQ multiplex PCR assay. TCRdb mirrors the immuneACCESS table, restricted to in-frame sequences. Some clones are absent from its copies; in checked studies, under half trace to an unresolved V gene, and the reason for the others is unknown. For this sample there are tens of thousands of clones; around 97% appear just once. Over 0.2% of the sample lies in the top ten. Based on the germline V gene, the CDR1 and CDR2 sequences are MNHEY and SVGAGI. V is pruned by 5 bases and J by 5 bases, leaving 0 bases of the junction without a gene match. The CDR3 measures 12 amino acids from cysteine to phenylalanine. Only the CDR3 DNA is retained, 36 bases long and in frame from the first base. In the case of this clone: It lacks a known antigen. No much larger clone exists at a distance of one base, and base qualities are not known.

The rearranged segments are TRBV6-5 and TRBJ2-1; TRBD2 aligns with 7 central bases. The sample taken for sequencing was T cells isolated from PBMCs. The TCR comes from a human donor in good health. The bases read TGTGCCAGCAGTCTAGCGGACAATGAGCAGTTCTTC. Its translation is CASSLADNEQFF.